A selection of T cell receptor beta chains follows, all from one sample in a study of T cells after yellow fever vaccination. One entry per CDR3 protein results from TCRdb running MiXCR on the 5' RACE reads. The table records a few hundred thousand distinct CDR3 sequences, 8.7% of them present only once. Source: PBMCs, taken on the day of the first yellow fever vaccination. These receptors all stem from a man in his late teens or twenties who received the YFV17D yellow fever vaccine. Both conserved end residues are part of each CDR3. D genes are given only for firm matches. Expanded clones are given a class, and other clones once, few, many or no size at all.

d_gene | j_gene | v_gene | abundance | CDR3aa | CDR3nt
TRBD1 | TRBJ2-1 | TRBV18 | few | CASSAGQGRVDEQFF | TGTGCCAGCTCAGCGGGACAGGGGAGGGTGGATGAGCAGTTCTTC
TRBD1 | TRBJ2-5 | TRBV12-3/TRBV12-4 | NA | CASSLWTGPSGTQYF | TGTGCCAGCAGTTTATGGACAGGGCCGAGTGGGACCCAGTACTTC
TRBD1 | TRBJ1-2 | TRBV6-1 | few | CASTQTGWDGNYGYTF | TGTGCCAGCACCCAGACAGGGTGGGATGGCAACTATGGCTACACCTTC
TRBD2 | TRBJ2-3 | TRBV28 | few | CASSPTSGGAYTQYF | TGTGCCAGCAGCCCGACTAGCGGGGGGGCTTATACGCAGTATTTT
NA | TRBJ2-1 | TRBV6-5 | many | CASSFRDGNNEQFF | TGTGCCAGCAGTTTCCGGGACGGAAACAATGAGCAGTTCTTC
TRBD2 | TRBJ2-2 | TRBV5-1 | NA | CASSGGLAGTANTGELFF | TGCGCCAGCAGCGGCGGACTAGCGGGGACCGCGAACACCGGGGAGCTGTTTTTT
NA | TRBJ2-1 | TRBV28 | NA | CASRAQGSHEQFF | TGTGCCAGCAGGGCACAGGGTTCGCATGAGCAGTTCTTC
NA | TRBJ1-1 | TRBV5-1 | NA | CASSFSPGPEIYTEAFF | TGCGCCAGCAGCTTCTCGCCCGGACCCGAGATTTACACTGAAGCTTTCTTT
NA | TRBJ1-1 | TRBV7-8 | many | CASSLSGAWGTHTEAFF | TGTGCCAGCAGCTTATCAGGGGCCTGGGGGACGCACACTGAAGCTTTCTTT
NA | TRBJ2-3 | TRBV27 | few | CASSFLYHTSTDTQYF | TGTGCCAGCAGTTTTCTCTATCACACCAGCACAGATACGCAGTATTTT
TRBD2 | TRBJ2-1 | TRBV10-3 | few | CAISSFTSGVSSYNEQFF | TGTGCCATCAGTTCTTTCACTAGCGGGGTTAGCTCCTACAATGAGCAGTTCTTC
NA | TRBJ2-1 | TRBV5-6 | NA | CASSAWSAPEQFF | TGTGCCAGCAGCGCCTGGTCGGCGCCTGAGCAGTTCTTC
NA | TRBJ1-6 | TRBV18 | many | CASSLGQLPNSPLHF | TGTGCCAGCTCCCTGGGCCAGCTTCCTAATTCACCCCTCCACTTT
NA | TRBJ2-5 | TRBV12-3/TRBV12-4 | NA | CASSPAGRVGLETQYF | TGTGCCAGCAGTCCCGCCGGTAGGGTCGGGTTGGAGACCCAGTACTTC
NA | TRBJ1-6 | TRBV24-1 | few | CATSDPGVGSPLHF | TGTGCCACCAGTGATCCGGGTGTAGGTTCACCCCTCCACTTT
NA | TRBJ2-3 | TRBV25-1 | NA | CASSPLPGDTQYF | TGTGCCAGCAGTCCCCTACCTGGGGATACGCAGTATTTT
NA | TRBJ1-2 | TRBV5-1 | NA | CACSLWGDGYTF | TGCGCCTGCAGCTTGTGGGGTGATGGCTACACCTTC
NA | TRBJ2-1 | TRBV7-2 | many | CASGLRTATGRNEQFF | TGTGCCAGCGGACTACGAACAGCGACAGGGAGGAATGAGCAGTTCTTC
NA | TRBJ2-5 | TRBV12-3/TRBV12-4 | few | CASSPTGRPGAETQYF | TGTGCCAGCAGTCCAACGGGGCGCCCTGGGGCCGAGACCCAGTACTTC
NA | TRBJ2-5 | TRBV3-1 | few | CASSSTSTEETQYF | TGTGCCAGCAGCTCCACCTCTACCGAAGAGACCCAGTACTTC
NA | TRBJ1-2 | TRBV12-3/TRBV12-4 | NA | CASSINSASYTF | TGTGCCAGCAGTATCAACTCCGCTAGCTACACCTTC
TRBD2 | TRBJ2-3 | TRBV27 | few | CASSLSTGLAGGAFTDTQYF | TGTGCCAGCAGTTTATCAACCGGACTAGCGGGGGGTGCGTTCACAGATACGCAGTATTTT
TRBD2 | TRBJ2-1 | TRBV25-1 | NA | CASNRGGYNEQFF | TGTGCCAGCAACCGCGGGGGCTACAATGAGCAGTTCTTC
TRBD1 | TRBJ2-7 | TRBV12-3/TRBV12-4 | NA | CASGSGTGDYEQYF | TGTGCCAGCGGATCCGGGACAGGGGACTACGAGCAGTACTTC
NA | TRBJ2-3 | TRBV29-1 | NA | CSVPTSRTSTDTQYF | TGCAGCGTTCCAACCTCAAGGACTAGCACAGATACGCAGTATTTT
NA | TRBJ2-5 | TRBV7-9 | many | CASSLQSGKETQYF | TGTGCCAGCAGCTTGCAATCAGGGAAAGAGACCCAGTACTTC
TRBD1 | TRBJ2-5 | TRBV24-1 | NA | CATRATGTEETQYF | TGTGCCACTCGAGCTACCGGGACAGAAGAGACCCAGTACTTC
NA | TRBJ2-3 | TRBV20-1 | NA | CSAPSAERDTQYF | TGCAGTGCCCCCTCGGCGGAAAGAGATACGCAGTATTTT
NA | TRBJ1-2 | TRBV28 | few | CASSLGVASNYGYTF | TGTGCCAGCAGTTTAGGGGTGGCCAGCAACTATGGCTACACCTTC
NA | TRBJ2-7 | TRBV7-8 | few | CASSARSTREQYF | TGTGCCAGCAGCGCCAGGAGTACTAGGGAGCAGTACTTC
NA | TRBJ1-5 | TRBV7-9 | many | CASSLYNYGGGNQPQHF | TGTGCCAGCAGCTTATACAATTATGGGGGGGGCAATCAGCCCCAGCATTTT
NA | TRBJ1-2 | TRBV18 | NA | CASSPRGVGTPF | TGTGCCAGCTCACCAAGAGGGGTAGGGACTCCATTC
NA | TRBJ2-5 | TRBV29-1 | many | CSVEWAPGLETQYF | TGCAGCGTTGAGTGGGCACCGGGGTTAGAGACCCAGTACTTC
NA | TRBJ1-5 | TRBV7-8 | NA | CASSLNGGANNQPQHF | TGTGCCAGCAGCTTAAATGGGGGGGCTAACAATCAGCCCCAGCATTTT
NA | TRBJ1-2 | TRBV7-2 | NA | CASSFLTPYGYTF | TGTGCCAGCAGCTTTCTTACCCCCTATGGCTACACCTTC
NA | TRBJ1-6 | TRBV7-2 | many | CASSVRQAYNSPLHF | TGTGCCAGCAGCGTACGACAGGCTTATAATTCACCCCTCCACTTT
NA | TRBJ2-1 | TRBV5-1 | many | CASSLGWNNEQFF | TGCGCCAGCAGCTTGGGGTGGAACAATGAGCAGTTCTTC
NA | TRBJ2-7 | TRBV4-2 | many | CASSQDSAFSGLDYEQYF | TGTGCCAGCAGCCAAGATTCGGCCTTCTCAGGATTGGACTACGAGCAGTACTTC
TRBD2 | TRBJ2-5 | TRBV7-6 | NA | CASSLLISGGETQYF | TGTGCCAGCAGCTTACTCATAAGCGGGGGTGAGACCCAGTACTTC
TRBD1 | TRBJ1-4 | TRBV12-3/TRBV12-4 | few | CASSFGQGIGEKLFF | TGTGCCAGCAGTTTCGGACAGGGGATCGGTGAAAAACTGTTTTTT
NA | TRBJ2-1 | TRBV9 | few | CASSVAKTGVTFGEQFF | TGTGCCAGCAGCGTAGCTAAGACGGGGGTGACTTTCGGTGAGCAGTTCTTC
NA | TRBJ2-3 | TRBV5-6 | NA | CASSSPSLGYTDTQYF | TGTGCCAGCAGCTCGCCTTCCCTTGGGTACACAGATACGCAGTATTTT
NA | TRBJ2-1 | TRBV2 | NA | CASNYANEQFF | TGTGCCAGCAACTACGCGAATGAGCAGTTCTTC
NA | TRBJ1-6 | TRBV7-6 | few | CASSLSGAGSSPLHF | TGTGCCAGCAGCTTAAGCGGGGCAGGGTCGTCACCCCTCCACTTT
NA | TRBJ1-4 | TRBV5-5 | few | CASSLVGGRWEKLFF | TGTGCCAGCAGCTTGGTCGGGGGGCGCTGGGAAAAACTGTTTTTT
NA | TRBJ1-1 | TRBV2 | NA | CASSRATAKMNTEAFF | TGTGCCAGCAGTAGGGCGACAGCTAAGATGAACACTGAAGCTTTCTTT
NA | TRBJ2-5 | TRBV19 | few | CASSMGGQIETQYF | TGTGCCAGTAGTATGGGTGGGCAGATAGAGACCCAGTACTTC
NA | TRBJ2-5 | TRBV6-5 | NA | CASSYSMSRETQYF | TGTGCCAGCAGTTACTCGATGAGTAGGGAGACCCAGTACTTC
NA | TRBJ2-4 | TRBV21-1 | NA | CASSKVRAGIYIQYF | TGTGCCAGCAGCAAAGTCCGGGCAGGGATCTACATTCAGTACTTC
NA | TRBJ2-7 | TRBV7-2 | many | CASSRAFSRDTYEQYF | TGTGCCAGCAGCCGAGCTTTCTCCCGGGACACCTACGAGCAGTACTTC
NA | TRBJ2-1 | TRBV4-3 | few | CASSQDLEVAEYNEQFF | TGCGCCAGCAGCCAAGATTTGGAGGTAGCGGAATACAATGAGCAGTTCTTC
TRBD1 | TRBJ2-7 | TRBV5-1 | few | CASSLSPGQGYEQYF | TGCGCCAGCAGCTTGTCTCCGGGACAGGGTTACGAGCAGTACTTC
TRBD1 | TRBJ1-2 | TRBV12-3/TRBV12-4 | few | CASSLGTGGLGYTF | TGTGCCAGCAGCCTAGGGACAGGAGGACTCGGCTACACCTTC
NA | TRBJ2-1 | TRBV7-2 | NA | CASSFGPILRNEQFF | TGTGCCAGCAGCTTCGGACCAATCCTGAGGAATGAGCAGTTCTTC
NA | TRBJ2-5 | TRBV19 | few | CASSMGKETQYF | TGTGCCAGTAGTATGGGCAAGGAGACCCAGTACTTC
NA | TRBJ2-6 | TRBV5-1 | NA | CASSLRDTSHSGANVLTF | TGCGCCAGCAGCCTCCGGGACACTTCCCACTCTGGGGCCAACGTCCTGACTTTC
NA | TRBJ2-6 | TRBV29-1 | few | CSVEDGMSSGANVLTF | TGCAGCGTTGAAGATGGTATGAGCTCTGGGGCCAACGTCCTGACTTTC
TRBD2 | TRBJ2-5 | TRBV20-1 | NA | CSSLGGKETQYF | TGCAGTTCCTTGGGAGGGAAGGAGACCCAGTACTTC
NA | TRBJ2-1 | TRBV6-5 | few | CASSYSIWAGKLNEQFF | TGTGCCAGCAGTTACTCGATATGGGCAGGGAAGTTGAATGAGCAGTTCTTC
NA | TRBJ1-4 | TRBV12-3/TRBV12-4 | many | CASSLRGGGEKLFF | TGTGCCAGCAGTCTACGGGGGGGCGGTGAAAAACTGTTTTTT